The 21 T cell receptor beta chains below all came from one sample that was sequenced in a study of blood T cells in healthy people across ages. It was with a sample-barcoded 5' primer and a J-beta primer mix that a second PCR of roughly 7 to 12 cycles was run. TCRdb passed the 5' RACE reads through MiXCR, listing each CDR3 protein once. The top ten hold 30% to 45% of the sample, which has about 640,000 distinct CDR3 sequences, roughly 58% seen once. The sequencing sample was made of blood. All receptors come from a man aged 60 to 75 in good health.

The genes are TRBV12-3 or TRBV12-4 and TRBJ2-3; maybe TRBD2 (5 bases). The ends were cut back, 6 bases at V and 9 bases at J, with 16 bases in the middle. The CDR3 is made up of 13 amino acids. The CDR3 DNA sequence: TGTGCCAGCAGCCTCAGCGAAGGAGGCACGCAGTATTTT. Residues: CASSLSEGGTQYF.

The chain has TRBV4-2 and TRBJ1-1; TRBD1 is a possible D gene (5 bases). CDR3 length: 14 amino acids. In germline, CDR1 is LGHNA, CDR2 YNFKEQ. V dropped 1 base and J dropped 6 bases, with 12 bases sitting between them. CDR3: CASSQVGGRAEAFF. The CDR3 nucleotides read TGTGCCAGCAGCCAAGTTGGGGGGAGGGCTGAAGCTTTCTTT.

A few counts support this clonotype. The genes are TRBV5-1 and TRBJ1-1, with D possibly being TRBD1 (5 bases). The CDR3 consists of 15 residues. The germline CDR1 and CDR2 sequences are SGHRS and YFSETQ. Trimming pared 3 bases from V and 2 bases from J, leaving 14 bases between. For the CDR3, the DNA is TGCGCCAGCAGCTCCTTAAAGACAGTTAACACTGAAGCTTTCTTT. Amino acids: CASSSLKTVNTEAFF.

This chain's CDR3 is CASSFSQGQSTDTQYF. CDR3 coding DNA: TGCGCCAGCAGCTTCTCGCAGGGGCAAAGCACAGATACGCAGTATTTT. The chain combines TRBV5-1 with TRBJ2-3; TRBD1 might be the D (6 bases). Trimming stripped 2 bases from V and 0 bases from J, with 13 bases between. This CDR3 has 16 residues. The germline V gene encodes CDR1 SGHRS and CDR2 YFSETQ. Drawing the rest from reference TRBV5-1 and TRBJ2-3, the complete variable domain is KAGVTQTPRYLIKTRGQQVTLSCSPISGHRSVSWYQQTPGQGLQFLFEYFSETQRNKGNFPGRFSGRQFSNSRSEMNVSTLELGDSALYLCASSFSQGQSTDTQYFGPGTRLTVL.

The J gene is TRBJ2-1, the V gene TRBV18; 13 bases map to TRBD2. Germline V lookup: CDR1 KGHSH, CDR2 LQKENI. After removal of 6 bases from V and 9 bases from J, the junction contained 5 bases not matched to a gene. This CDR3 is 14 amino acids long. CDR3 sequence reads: CASSRTSGGVEQFF. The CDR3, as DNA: TGTGCCAGCTCCCGGACTAGCGGGGGTGTTGAGCAGTTCTTC.

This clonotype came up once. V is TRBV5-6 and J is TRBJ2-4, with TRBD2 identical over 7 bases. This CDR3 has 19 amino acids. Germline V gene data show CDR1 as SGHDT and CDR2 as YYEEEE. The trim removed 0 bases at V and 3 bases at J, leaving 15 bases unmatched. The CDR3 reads CASSLAPAGMGLVKNIQYF. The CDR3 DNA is TGTGCCAGCAGCTTGGCCCCAGCGGGGATGGGGTTGGTCAAAAACATTCAGTACTTC.

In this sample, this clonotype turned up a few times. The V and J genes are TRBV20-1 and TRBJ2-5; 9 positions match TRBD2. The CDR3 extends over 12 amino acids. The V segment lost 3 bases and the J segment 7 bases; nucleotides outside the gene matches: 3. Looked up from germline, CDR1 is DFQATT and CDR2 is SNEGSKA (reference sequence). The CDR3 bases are TGCAGTGCTAGGATAGCGGGGGTGACCCAGTACTTC. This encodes CSARIAGVTQYF.

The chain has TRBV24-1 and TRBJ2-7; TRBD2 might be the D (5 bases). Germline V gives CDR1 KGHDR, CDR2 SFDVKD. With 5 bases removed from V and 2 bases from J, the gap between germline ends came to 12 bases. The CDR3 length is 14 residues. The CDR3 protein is CATSAPTTTYEQYF. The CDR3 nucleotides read TGTGCCACCAGTGCCCCGACTACCACCTACGAGCAGTACTTC.

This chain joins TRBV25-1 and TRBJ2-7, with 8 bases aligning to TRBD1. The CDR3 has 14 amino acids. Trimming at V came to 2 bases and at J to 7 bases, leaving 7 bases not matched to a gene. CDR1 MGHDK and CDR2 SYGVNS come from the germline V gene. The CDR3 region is CASSEQGARGEQYF. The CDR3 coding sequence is TGTGCCAGCAGTGAACAGGGGGCGCGGGGAGAGCAGTACTTC.

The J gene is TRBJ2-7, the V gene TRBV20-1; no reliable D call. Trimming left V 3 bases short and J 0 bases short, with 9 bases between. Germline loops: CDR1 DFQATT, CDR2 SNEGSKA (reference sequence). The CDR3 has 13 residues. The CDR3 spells CSASRRSSYEQYF. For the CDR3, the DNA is TGCAGTGCTAGTCGCCGGAGCTCCTACGAGCAGTACTTC.

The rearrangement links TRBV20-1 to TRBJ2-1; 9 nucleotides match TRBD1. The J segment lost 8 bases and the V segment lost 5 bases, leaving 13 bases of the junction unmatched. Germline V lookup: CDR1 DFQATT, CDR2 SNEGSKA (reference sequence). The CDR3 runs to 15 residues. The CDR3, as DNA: TGCAGTGCTCTCGATTCCGGGACAGGGAGCGATGAGCAGTTCTTC. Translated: CSALDSGTGSDEQFF.

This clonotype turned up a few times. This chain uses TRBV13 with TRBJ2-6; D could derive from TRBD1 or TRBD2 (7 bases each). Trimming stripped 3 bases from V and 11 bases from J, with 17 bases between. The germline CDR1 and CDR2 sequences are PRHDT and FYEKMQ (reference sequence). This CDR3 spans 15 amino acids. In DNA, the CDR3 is TGTGCCAGCAGCTTTGGCACCCAGGGGGGGGACGTCCTGACTTTC. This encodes CASSFGTQGGDVLTF.

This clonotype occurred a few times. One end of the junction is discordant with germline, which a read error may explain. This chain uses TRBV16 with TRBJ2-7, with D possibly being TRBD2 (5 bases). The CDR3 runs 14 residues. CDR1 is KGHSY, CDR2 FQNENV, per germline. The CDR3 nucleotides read TGTGCCTGCAGCCAACGGGCGGGTTCAGACGAGCAGTACTTC. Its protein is CACSQRAGSDEQYF.

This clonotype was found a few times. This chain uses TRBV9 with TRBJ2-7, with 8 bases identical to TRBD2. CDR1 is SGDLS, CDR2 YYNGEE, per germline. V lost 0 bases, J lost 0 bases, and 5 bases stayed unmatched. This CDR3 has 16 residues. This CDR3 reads CASSVGPAGVSYEQYF. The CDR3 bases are TGTGCCAGCAGCGTAGGGCCAGCGGGGGTCTCCTACGAGCAGTACTTC.

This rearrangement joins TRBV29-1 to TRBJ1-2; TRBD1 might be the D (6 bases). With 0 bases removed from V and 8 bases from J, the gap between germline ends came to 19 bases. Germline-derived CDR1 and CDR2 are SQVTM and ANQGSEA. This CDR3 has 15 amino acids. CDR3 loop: CSVEDRGTSPWGYTF. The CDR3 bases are TGCAGCGTTGAAGATCGGGGGACATCGCCGTGGGGCTACACCTTC.

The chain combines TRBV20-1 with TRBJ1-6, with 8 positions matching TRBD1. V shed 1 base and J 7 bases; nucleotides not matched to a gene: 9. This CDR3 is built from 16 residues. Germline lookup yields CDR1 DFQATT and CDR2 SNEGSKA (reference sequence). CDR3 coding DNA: TGCAGTGCTAGAGTGGGCAGGGGGCTGGAAAATTCACCCCTCCACTTT. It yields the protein CSARVGRGLENSPLHF.

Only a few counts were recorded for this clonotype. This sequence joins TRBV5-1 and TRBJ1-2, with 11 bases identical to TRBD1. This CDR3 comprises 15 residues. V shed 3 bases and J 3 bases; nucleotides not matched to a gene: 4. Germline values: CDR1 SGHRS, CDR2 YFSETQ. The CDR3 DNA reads TGCGCCAGCAGCTCCGGGACAGGGGGTGACTATGGCTACACCTTC. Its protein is CASSSGTGGDYGYTF.

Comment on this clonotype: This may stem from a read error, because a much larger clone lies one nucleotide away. The CDR3 spells CSAQPRLGCEQFF. The DNA of the CDR3 is TGCAGTGCCCAGCCACGCCTGGGCTGTGAGCAGTTCTTC. The J gene is TRBJ2-1, the V gene TRBV20-1; D remains ambiguous. CDR3 length: 13 residues. Germline CDR1 DFQATT, CDR2 SNEGSKA (reference sequence). Trimming cost V 6 bases and J 9 bases, with 18 bases left between them.

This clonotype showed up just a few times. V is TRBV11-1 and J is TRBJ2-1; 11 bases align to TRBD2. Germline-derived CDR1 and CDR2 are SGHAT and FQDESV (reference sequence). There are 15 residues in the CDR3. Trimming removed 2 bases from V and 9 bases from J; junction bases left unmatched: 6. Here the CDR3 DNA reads TGTGCCAGCAGCTTAACTAGCGGGGGTCGGGGTGAGCAGTTCTTC. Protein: CASSLTSGGRGEQFF.

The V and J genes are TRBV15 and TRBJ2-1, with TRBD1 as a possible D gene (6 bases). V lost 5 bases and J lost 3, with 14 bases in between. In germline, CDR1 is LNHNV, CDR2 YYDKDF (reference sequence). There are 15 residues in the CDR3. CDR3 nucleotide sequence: TGTGCCACCAGCGCCCTGAGGGGGATCTACAATGAGCAGTTCTTC. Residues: CATSALRGIYNEQFF.

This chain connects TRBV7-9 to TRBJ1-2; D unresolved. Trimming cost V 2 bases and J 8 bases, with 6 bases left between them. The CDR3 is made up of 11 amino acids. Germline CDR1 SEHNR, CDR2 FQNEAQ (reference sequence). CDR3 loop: CASSLMSGYTF. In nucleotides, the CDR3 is TGTGCCAGCAGCTTAATGAGCGGCTACACCTTC.